Each of the 17 T cell receptor beta chains below was sequenced from the same sample in a study of T cells in Graves' hyperthyroidism and ophthalmopathy. Amplified regions were TCR beta CDR3 sequences from RNA transcripts. HTBI primers were the set used in a first-round RT-PCR of the TCR CDR3. TCRdb re-analysed the multiplex PCR reads in MiXCR, keeping a single row per CDR3 protein. Seen here are around 600,000 distinct CDR3 sequences, about a sixth observed once, and the top ten hold less than 9.5%. Sequenced sample: blood. The receptors here all came from a woman in her thirties with Graves' hyperthyroidism.

This clonotype was seen many times. V gene TRBV27 combines with J gene TRBJ1-5; the D gene is possibly TRBD1 (5 bases). Germline CDR1 is MNHEY and CDR2 is SMNVEV (reference sequence). This CDR3 contains 17 residues. The germline V and J ends were trimmed by 4 bases and 6 bases, with 22 bases remaining between them. CDR3 DNA: TGTGCCAGCAGTTCCTCCTCAGGGCCCCGGCTGAGTCAGCCCCAGCATTTT. It yields the protein CASSSSSGPRLSQPQHF.

The sample holds a few counts of this clonotype. The rearrangement links TRBV29-1 to TRBJ2-3, with D possibly TRBD2 on 5 matching bases. Germline CDR1 SQVTM, CDR2 ANQGSEA. The V and J ends lost 3 bases and 0 bases respectively, with 13 bases between them. The CDR3 is 15 amino acids. CDR3 in DNA: TGCAGCGTTGATACTCCTAGGACTAGCACAGATACGCAGTATTTT. This codes for CSVDTPRTSTDTQYF.

This clonotype occurred many times. The CDR3 sequence: CASSRSRTYYGYTF. For the CDR3, the DNA is TGTGCCAGCAGCCGGTCTAGGACCTACTATGGCTACACCTTC. The chain combines TRBV12-3 or TRBV12-4 with TRBJ1-2; D ambiguous. The CDR3 consists of 14 residues. The V end lost 6 bases, the J end lost 3 bases, and 14 bases lay between the germline ends.

This clonotype was seen ten or more times. The J gene is TRBJ2-1, the V gene TRBV2, with 7 positions matching TRBD1. The CDR3 is 15 amino acids. Germline V gene lookup returns CDR1 SNHLY and CDR2 FYNNEI. With V trimmed by 5 bases and J by 4 bases, 8 bases remained unmatched. The CDR3 region has the DNA TGTGCCAGCAGTCGGGACAGTCTCGAGTACAATGAGCAGTTCTTC. Its translation: CASSRDSLEYNEQFF.

Many counts were recorded for this clonotype. V gene TRBV7-2 combines with J gene TRBJ2-7; D might be TRBD2 (5 bases). The CDR3 is made up of 14 amino acids. Between the trimmed V and J ends, which lost 5 bases and 2 bases, there was a span of 13 bases. The germline V gene encodes CDR1 SGHTA and CDR2 FQGNSA. The CDR3 DNA sequence: TGTGCCAGCAGCCTGGCACCGGGAACCTACGAGCAGTACTTC. This translates into CASSLAPGTYEQYF.

This clonotype was detected ten times or more. The rearrangement uses TRBV7-9 and TRBJ2-1; 8 nucleotides match TRBD1. J lost 7 bases, V lost 5 bases, and 7 bases had no gene match. Germline V gene lookup returns CDR1 SEHNR and CDR2 FQNEAQ (reference sequence). This CDR3 has 14 amino acids. The DNA of the CDR3 is TGTGCCAGCAGCCCCACATACAGGGGGAATGAGCAGTTCTTC. This translates into CASSPTYRGNEQFF. Full variable domain (rest looked up from reference TRBV7-9 and TRBJ2-1): DTGVSQNPRHKITKRGQNVTFRCDPISEHNRLYWYRQTLGQGPEFLTYFQNEAQLEKSRLLSDRFSAERPKGSFSTLEIQRTEQGDSAMYLCASSPTYRGNEQFFGPGTRLTVL.

This clonotype was counted a few times. The chain links TRBV14 to TRBJ2-2, with TRBD2 matching over 7 bases. The V gene's germline CDR1 is SGHDN and CDR2 FVKESK. V dropped 2 bases and J dropped 1; count of bases not matched to a gene: 4. The CDR3 spans 16 residues. CDR3 in amino acids: CASSQRAGRNTGELFF. Written as DNA, the CDR3 is TGTGCCAGCAGCCAAAGAGCGGGGAGGAACACCGGGGAGCTGTTTTTT.

This clonotype was detected many times. V usage is TRBV20-1 and J usage is TRBJ2-7, with 10 bases that match TRBD2. Germline lookup yields CDR1 DFQATT and CDR2 SNEGSKA (reference sequence). Unmatched junction bases numbered 2, after V lost 6 bases and J lost 0 bases. CDR3 length: 13 residues. CDR3 sequence reads: CSAGTSASYEQYF. DNA of the CDR3: TGCAGTGCCGGGACTAGCGCCTCCTACGAGCAGTACTTC.

This clonotype was seen many times. V gene TRBV20-1 combines with J gene TRBJ2-1; D may match TRBD1 or TRBD2 (5 bases each). Germline CDR1 is DFQATT and CDR2 is SNEGSKA (reference sequence). The CDR3 sequence is 13 residues long. Trimming left V 5 bases short and J 0 bases short, with 8 bases between. The CDR3 DNA follows: TGCAGTGCTTGGGGGAACTCCTACAATGAGCAGTTCTTC. It codes for CSAWGNSYNEQFF.

V is TRBV14 and J is TRBJ2-7; 8 nucleotides agree with TRBD2. Germline CDR1 reads SGHDN; CDR2 reads FVKESK. Unmatched junction bases numbered 7, after V lost 4 bases and J lost 2 bases. The CDR3 consists of 15 residues. Here the CDR3 reads CASSPERAGAYEQYF. The CDR3, as DNA: TGTGCCAGCAGCCCGGAGCGAGCGGGGGCCTACGAGCAGTACTTC.

This clonotype has more than one count but fewer than ten. The chain recombines TRBV10-2 with TRBJ2-2; D gene uncertain. The CDR3 extends over 15 amino acids. Germline CDR1 WSHSY, CDR2 SAAADI. V was cut by 4 bases and J by 5 bases, with 14 bases left in between. The CDR3, as DNA: TGCGCCAGCAGTGTAGAGACGTCCCCGACCGGGGAGCTGTTTTTT. Translation: CASSVETSPTGELFF.

The sample holds a few counts of this clonotype. This rearrangement joins TRBV7-9 to TRBJ1-6; no clear D. CDR3 length: 13 residues. The V gene lost 1 base and the J gene lost 9 bases, with 7 bases spanning the gap. CDR1 and CDR2 from the germline V gene are SEHNR and FQNEAQ (reference sequence). The CDR3 loop is CASSLEHSSPLHF. The CDR3 DNA reads TGTGCCAGCAGCTTAGAACATTCTTCACCCCTCCACTTT.

This clonotype occurred a few times. The genes are TRBV27 and TRBJ2-2; tentative D call: TRBD1 (7 bases). Germline V gene lookup returns CDR1 MNHEY and CDR2 SMNVEV (reference sequence). Between the trimmed V and J ends, which lost 9 bases and 5 bases, there was a span of 16 bases. The CDR3 is 14 amino acids. The CDR3 region is CASSGGQMTGELFF. The CDR3 DNA follows: TGTGCCAGTTCCGGGGGACAGATGACCGGGGAGCTGTTTTTT.

This clonotype was picked up many times. CDR3 sequence reads: CASSLTSGSYTGELFF. Written as DNA, the CDR3 is TGTGCCAGCAGTTTGACTAGCGGTTCTTACACCGGGGAGCTGTTTTTT. The rearrangement links TRBV6-1 to TRBJ2-2, with 9 bases fitting TRBD2. The germline CDR1 and CDR2 sequences are MNHNS and SASEGT. Trimming took 5 bases from V and 3 from J; bases not matched to a gene: 7. The CDR3 runs to 16 residues.

The table lists this clonotype with a few counts. The chain joins TRBV6-2 or TRBV6-3 to TRBJ1-3, with D uncertain. The V end lost 2 bases, the J end lost 0 bases, and 11 bases lay between the germline ends. Germline assignment: CDR1 MNHEY and CDR2 SVGEGT. This CDR3 is 16 amino acids long. The CDR3 is CASSYLPTDSGNTIYF. DNA for the CDR3: TGTGCCAGCAGTTACCTACCAACTGACTCTGGAAACACCATATATTTT.

V usage is TRBV4-3 and J usage is TRBJ1-5; no firm D call. V dropped 4 bases and J dropped 3 bases, with 10 bases sitting between them. The CDR3 is made up of 14 amino acids. Per the germline V gene, CDR1 is LGHNA and CDR2 is YSLEER. CDR3 region: CASSPRNLNQPQHF. CDR3 coding DNA: TGCGCCAGCAGCCCAAGGAACCTCAATCAGCCCCAGCATTTT.

The chain employs TRBV20-1 and TRBJ1-1; a weak D match, TRBD1 (5 bases). Trimming pared 1 base from V and 1 base from J, leaving 7 bases between. This CDR3 spans 13 amino acids. The V gene's germline CDR1 is DFQATT and CDR2 SNEGSKA (reference sequence). As DNA, the CDR3 is TGCAGTGCTAGAGGGGGGAGGAACACTGAAGCTTTCTTT. This codes for CSARGGRNTEAFF.